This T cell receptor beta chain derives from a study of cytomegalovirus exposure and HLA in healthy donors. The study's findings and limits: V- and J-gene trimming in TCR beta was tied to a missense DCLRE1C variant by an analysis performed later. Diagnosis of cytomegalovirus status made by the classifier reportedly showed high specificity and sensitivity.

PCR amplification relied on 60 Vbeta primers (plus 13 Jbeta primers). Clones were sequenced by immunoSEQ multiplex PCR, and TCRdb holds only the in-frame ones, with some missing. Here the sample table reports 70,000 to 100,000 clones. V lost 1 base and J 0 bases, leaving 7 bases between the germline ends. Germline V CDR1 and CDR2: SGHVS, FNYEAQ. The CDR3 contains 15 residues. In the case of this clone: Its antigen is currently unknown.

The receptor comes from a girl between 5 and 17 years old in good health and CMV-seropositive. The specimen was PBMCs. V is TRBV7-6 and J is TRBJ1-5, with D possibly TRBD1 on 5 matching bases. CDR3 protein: CASSLEGDSNQPQHF. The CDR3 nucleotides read TGTGCCAGCAGCTTAGAAGGGGATAGCAATCAGCCCCAGCATTTT.